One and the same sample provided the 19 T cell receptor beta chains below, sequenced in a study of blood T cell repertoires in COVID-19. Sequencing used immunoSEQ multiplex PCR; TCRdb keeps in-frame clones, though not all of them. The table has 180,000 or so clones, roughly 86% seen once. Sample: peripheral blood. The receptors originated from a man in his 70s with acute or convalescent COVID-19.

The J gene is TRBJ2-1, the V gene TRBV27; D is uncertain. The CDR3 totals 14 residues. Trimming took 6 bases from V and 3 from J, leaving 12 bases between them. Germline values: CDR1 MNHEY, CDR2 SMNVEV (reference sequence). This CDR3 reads CASSLVGLYNEQFF. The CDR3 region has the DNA TGTGCCAGCAGCCTAGTCGGCCTCTACAATGAGCAGTTCTTC.

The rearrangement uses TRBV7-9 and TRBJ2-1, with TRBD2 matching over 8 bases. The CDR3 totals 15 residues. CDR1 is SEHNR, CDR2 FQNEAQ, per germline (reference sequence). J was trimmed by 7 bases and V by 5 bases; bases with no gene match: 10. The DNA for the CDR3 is TGTGCCAGCAGCCCAAGAAGACTAGCGATTAATGAGCAGTTCTTC. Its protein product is CASSPRRLAINEQFF. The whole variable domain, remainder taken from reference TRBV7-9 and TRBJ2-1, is DTGVSQNPRHKITKRGQNVTFRCDPISEHNRLYWYRQTLGQGPEFLTYFQNEAQLEKSRLLSDRFSAERPKGSFSTLEIQRTEQGDSAMYLCASSPRRLAINEQFFGPGTRLTVL.

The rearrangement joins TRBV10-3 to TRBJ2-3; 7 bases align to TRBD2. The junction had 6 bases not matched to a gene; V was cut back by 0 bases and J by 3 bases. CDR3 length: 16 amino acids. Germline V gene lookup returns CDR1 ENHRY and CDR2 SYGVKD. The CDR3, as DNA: TGTGCCATCAGTGAGTCAGGCGGGAGAGGGACAGATACGCAGTATTTT. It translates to CAISESGGRGTDTQYF.

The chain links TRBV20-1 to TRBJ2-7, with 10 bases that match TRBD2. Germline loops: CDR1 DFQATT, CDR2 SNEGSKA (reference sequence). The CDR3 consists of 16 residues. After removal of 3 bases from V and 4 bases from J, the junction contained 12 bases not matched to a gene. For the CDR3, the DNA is TGCAGTGCTAGTCATCCTAAGCGGGAGGGATTTTACGAGCAGTACTTC. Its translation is CSASHPKREGFYEQYF.

CDR3: CASSEQGYFNEKLFF. CDR3 DNA: TGCGCCAGCAGCGAACAGGGTTATTTTAATGAAAAACTGTTTTTT. This chain uses TRBV5-1 with TRBJ1-4; the D gene is possibly TRBD1 (6 bases). The CDR3 loop spans 15 amino acids. The germline V and J ends were trimmed by 4 bases and 4 bases, with 14 bases remaining between them. The V gene's germline CDR1 is SGHRS and CDR2 YFSETQ. The variable domain in full, with the rest retrieved from reference TRBV5-1 and TRBJ1-4, is KAGVTQTPRYLIKTRGQQVTLSCSPISGHRSVSWYQQTPGQGLQFLFEYFSETQRNKGNFPGRFSGRQFSNSRSEMNVSTLELGDSALYLCASSEQGYFNEKLFFGSGTQLSVL.

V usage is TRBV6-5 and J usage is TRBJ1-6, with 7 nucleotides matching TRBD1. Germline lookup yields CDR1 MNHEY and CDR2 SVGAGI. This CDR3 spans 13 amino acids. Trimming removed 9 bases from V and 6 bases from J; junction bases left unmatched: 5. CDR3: CARSWDSNSPLHF. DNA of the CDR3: TGTGCCAGGTCGTGGGACAGTAATTCACCCCTCCACTTT.

CDR3 in DNA: TGTGCCAGCAGTAAAACCGGGACAGGGAATTCACCCCTCCACTTT. It translates to CASSKTGTGNSPLHF. The genes are TRBV6-5 and TRBJ1-6; 9 bases fit TRBD1. The trim removed 5 bases at V and 7 bases at J, leaving 6 bases unmatched. This CDR3 region has 15 residues. Germline CDR1 and CDR2: MNHEY and SVGAGI.

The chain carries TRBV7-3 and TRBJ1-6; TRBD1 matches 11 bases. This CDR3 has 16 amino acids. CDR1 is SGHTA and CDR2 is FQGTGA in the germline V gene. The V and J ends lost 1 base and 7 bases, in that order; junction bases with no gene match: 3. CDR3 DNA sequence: TGTGCCAGCAGCTTAAAGGGACAGGGGGAGAATTCACCCCTCCACTTT. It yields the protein CASSLKGQGENSPLHF.

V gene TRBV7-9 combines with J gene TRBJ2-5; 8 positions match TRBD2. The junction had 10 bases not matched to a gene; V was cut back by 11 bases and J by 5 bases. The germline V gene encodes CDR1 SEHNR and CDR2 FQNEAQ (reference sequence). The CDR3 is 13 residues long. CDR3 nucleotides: TGTGCCTTCCGGGGGGGGGCGCAGGAGACCCAGTACTTC. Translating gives CAFRGGAQETQYF.

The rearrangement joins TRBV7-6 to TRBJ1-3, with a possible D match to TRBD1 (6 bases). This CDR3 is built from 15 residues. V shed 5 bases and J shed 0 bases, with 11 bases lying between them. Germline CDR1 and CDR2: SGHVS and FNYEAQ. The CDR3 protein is CASSGRDNSGNTIYF. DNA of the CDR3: TGTGCCAGCAGCGGCCGGGACAACTCTGGAAACACCATATATTTT.

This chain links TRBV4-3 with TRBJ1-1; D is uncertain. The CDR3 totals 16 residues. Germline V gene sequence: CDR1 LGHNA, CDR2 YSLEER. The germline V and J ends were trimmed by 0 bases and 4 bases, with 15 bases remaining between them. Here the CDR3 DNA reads TGCGCCAGCAGCCAAGATATGGAGCTGGGGAGCACTGAAGCTTTCTTT. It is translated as CASSQDMELGSTEAFF.

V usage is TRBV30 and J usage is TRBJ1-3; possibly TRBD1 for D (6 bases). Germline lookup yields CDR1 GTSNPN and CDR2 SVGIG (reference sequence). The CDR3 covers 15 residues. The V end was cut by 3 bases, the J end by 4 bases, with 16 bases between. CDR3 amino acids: CAWSKGGAAGNTIYF. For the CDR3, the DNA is TGTGCCTGGAGCAAGGGGGGGGCGGCAGGAAACACCATATATTTT.

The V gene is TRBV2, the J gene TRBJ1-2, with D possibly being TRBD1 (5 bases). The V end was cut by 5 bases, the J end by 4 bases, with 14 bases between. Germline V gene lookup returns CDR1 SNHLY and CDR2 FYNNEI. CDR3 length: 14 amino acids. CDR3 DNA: TGTGCCAGCAGTCCCCAGGTGGGGGGCTATGGCTACACCTTC. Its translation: CASSPQVGGYGYTF.

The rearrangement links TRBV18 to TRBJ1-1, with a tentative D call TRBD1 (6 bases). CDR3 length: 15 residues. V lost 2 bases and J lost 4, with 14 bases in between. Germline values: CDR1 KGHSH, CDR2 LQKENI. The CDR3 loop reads CASSPVQGGATEAFF. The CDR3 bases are TGTGCCAGCTCACCAGTACAAGGGGGGGCCACTGAAGCTTTCTTT. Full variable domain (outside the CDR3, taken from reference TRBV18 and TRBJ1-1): NAGVMQNPRHLVRRRGQEARLRCSPMKGHSHVYWYRQLPEEGLKFMVYLQKENIIDESGMPKERFSAEFPKEGPSILRIQQVVRGDSAAYFCASSPVQGGATEAFFGQGTRLTVV.

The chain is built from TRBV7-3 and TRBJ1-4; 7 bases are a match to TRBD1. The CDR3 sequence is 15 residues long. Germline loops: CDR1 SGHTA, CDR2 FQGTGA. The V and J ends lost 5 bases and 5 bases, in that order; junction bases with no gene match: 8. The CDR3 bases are TGTGCCAGCAGCCAGGGACAGACTCCCAATGAAAAACTGTTTTTT. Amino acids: CASSQGQTPNEKLFF.

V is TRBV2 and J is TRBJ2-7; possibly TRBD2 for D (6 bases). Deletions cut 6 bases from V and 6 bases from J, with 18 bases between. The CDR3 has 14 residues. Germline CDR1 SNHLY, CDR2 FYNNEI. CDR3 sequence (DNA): TGTGCCAGCAGCCTAATGGAGGGCCTTTTCGAGCAGTACTTC. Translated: CASSLMEGLFEQYF.

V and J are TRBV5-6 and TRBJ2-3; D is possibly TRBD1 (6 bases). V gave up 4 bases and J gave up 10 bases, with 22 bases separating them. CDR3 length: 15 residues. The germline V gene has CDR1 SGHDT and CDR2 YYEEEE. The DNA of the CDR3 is TGTGCCAGCAGCCGATGGACAGCAGGGGAAGGTGCGCAGTATTTT. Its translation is CASSRWTAGEGAQYF.

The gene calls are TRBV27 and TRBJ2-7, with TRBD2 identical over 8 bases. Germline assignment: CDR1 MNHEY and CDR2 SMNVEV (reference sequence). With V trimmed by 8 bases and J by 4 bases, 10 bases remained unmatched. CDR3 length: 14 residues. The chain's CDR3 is CASGGGLGLYEQYF. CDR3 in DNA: TGTGCCAGCGGGGGGGGACTAGGTTTGTACGAGCAGTACTTC.

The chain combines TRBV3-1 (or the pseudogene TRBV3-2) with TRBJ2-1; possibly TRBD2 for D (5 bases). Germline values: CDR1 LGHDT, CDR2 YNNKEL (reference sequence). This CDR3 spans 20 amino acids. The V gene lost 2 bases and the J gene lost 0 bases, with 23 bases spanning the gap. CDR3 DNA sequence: TGTGCCAGCAGCCAAAACAGACTCACCTTAGCGTCGGCCTCCTACAATGAGCAGTTCTTC. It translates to CASSQNRLTLASASYNEQFF.